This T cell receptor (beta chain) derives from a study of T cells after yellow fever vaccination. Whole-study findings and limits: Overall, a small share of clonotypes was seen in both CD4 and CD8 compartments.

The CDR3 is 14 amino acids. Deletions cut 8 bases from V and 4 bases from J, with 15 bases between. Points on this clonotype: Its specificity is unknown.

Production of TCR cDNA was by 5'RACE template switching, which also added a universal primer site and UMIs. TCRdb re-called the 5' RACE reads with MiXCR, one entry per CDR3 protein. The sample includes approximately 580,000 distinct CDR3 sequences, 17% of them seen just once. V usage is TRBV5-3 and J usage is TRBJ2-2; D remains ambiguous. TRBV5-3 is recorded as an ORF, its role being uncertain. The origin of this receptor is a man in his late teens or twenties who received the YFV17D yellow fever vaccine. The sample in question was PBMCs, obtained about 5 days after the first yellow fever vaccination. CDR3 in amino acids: CARGFGLLTGELFF. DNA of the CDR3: TGTGCCAGGGGCTTTGGGCTCCTCACCGGGGAGCTGTTTTTT.